The present TCR beta chain was sequenced within a study of vaccination effects on CD4 cells after COVID-19. Produced via immunoSEQ multiplex PCR; TCRdb's table is partial and in-frame only. The profile shows approximately 82,000 clones, 74% of them singletons. Germline V CDR1 and CDR2: KGHDR, SFDVKD. This CDR3 is 12 amino acids long. V was pared by 10 bases and J by 0 bases, with 7 bases between. ViraFEST assay sequencing came after antigen-specific CD4+ T cells were expanded with viral peptide pools. Isolation of CD4+ T cells took place after more than 9 days of culture. Cells had half their medium changed to IL-2 medium on days 3 and 7. Study findings and constraints: The authors studied few convalescent patients and collected no early post-infection timepoints.

Details on this clone: Its cognate antigen is unknown.

This material consisted of CD4+ T cells from PBMCs cultured with HCoV-229E spike peptides, taken before COVID-19 vaccination. The J gene is TRBJ2-3, the V gene TRBV24-1; maybe TRBD2 (6 bases). This clonotype was obtained from a human donor who received a COVID-19 vaccine. The chain's CDR3 is CATGLSTDTQYF. The CDR3 DNA sequence: TGTGCCACGGGACTGAGCACAGATACGCAGTATTTT.